The 32 T cell receptor beta chains reported below all come from one sample, sequenced in a study of blood T cell repertoires in COVID-19. The data were produced by immunoSEQ multiplex PCR, yet TCRdb's version contains in-frame clones alone and is incomplete. The sample yields a few hundred thousand clones, roughly 87% seen once. The sequenced sample was peripheral blood. Receptors were obtained from a woman between 50 and 59 years old who had recovered from COVID-19.

Ten or more counts support this clone. The rearrangement uses TRBV11-2 and TRBJ2-3, with 14 bases that match TRBD2. The CDR3 contains 16 residues. Trimming took 4 bases from V and 4 from J; bases not matched to a gene: 4. Germline loops: CDR1 SGHAT, CDR2 FQNNGV. The CDR3 DNA is TGTGCCAGCAGCTCGGGACTAGCGGGAGTGGCAGATACGCAGTATTTT. Protein sequence: CASSSGLAGVADTQYF.

The chain recombines TRBV15 with TRBJ1-1; 7 bases align to TRBD1. The length of the CDR3 is 17 residues. Germline CDR1 is LNHNV and CDR2 is YYDKDF (reference sequence). Trimming at V came to 0 bases and at J to 5 bases, leaving 12 bases not matched to a gene. The DNA for the CDR3 is TGTGCCACCAGCAGAGATCGCATGGGACAGTCATATACTGAAGCTTTCTTT. Translating it yields CATSRDRMGQSYTEAFF.

The V gene is TRBV5-4, the J gene TRBJ2-6; 7 nucleotides align to TRBD2. Germline lookup yields CDR1 SGHNT and CDR2 YYREEE (reference sequence). With V trimmed by 0 bases and J by 2 bases, 14 bases remained unmatched. This CDR3 comprises 20 residues. This CDR3 is CASSLDVWEGTRAGANVLTF. CDR3 nucleotides: TGTGCCAGCAGCTTGGACGTGTGGGAGGGGACGCGCGCTGGGGCCAACGTCCTGACTTTC.

The chain uses TRBV28 and TRBJ1-5; 8 bases line up with TRBD1. The CDR3 loop spans 16 amino acids. J was trimmed by 0 bases and V by 5 bases; bases with no gene match: 6. Looked up from germline, CDR1 is MDHEN and CDR2 is SYDVKM. The CDR3 DNA follows: TGTGCCAGCAGTCCTAACGACAGGGGTAGCAATCAGCCCCAGCATTTT. It translates to CASSPNDRGSNQPQHF.

This clone was detected a few times. The chain is built from TRBV4-3 and TRBJ2-7; TRBD2 matches 11 bases. V gave up 0 bases and J gave up 6 bases; unmatched junction bases: 10. The CDR3 totals 17 residues. Germline V CDR1 and CDR2: LGHNA, YSLEER. DNA of the CDR3: TGCGCCAGCAGCCAAGAAGTAGCGGGAGGGCCCAACGGCGAGCAGTACTTC. Encoded protein: CASSQEVAGGPNGEQYF.

This clone was counted many times. The chain joins TRBV7-6 to TRBJ2-7; D is unresolved. The CDR3 has 16 residues. V lost 3 bases and J 0 bases, leaving 15 bases between the germline ends. In germline, CDR1 is SGHVS, CDR2 FNYEAQ. CDR3 protein: CASSLGGRPSSYEQYF. CDR3 bases: TGTGCCAGCAGCTTGGGTGGCAGGCCCTCCTCCTACGAGCAGTACTTC.

The table lists this clone with a count of one. The V call is TRBV6-1, the J call TRBJ1-6; 7 nucleotides agree with TRBD1. CDR3 length: 16 residues. The V gene end was trimmed by 2 bases and the J gene end by 7 bases; junction bases not matched to a gene: 8. Germline V lookup: CDR1 MNHNS, CDR2 SASEGT. CDR3 coding DNA: TGTGCCAGCAGTGAATCCCCTACAGGGGTGAATTCACCCCTCCACTTT. Its protein product is CASSESPTGVNSPLHF.

The chain links TRBV7-2 to TRBJ1-5; possible D gene TRBD1, 6 bases. With 4 bases removed from V and 0 bases from J, the gap between germline ends came to 10 bases. CDR3 size: 15 residues. The germline gives CDR1 SGHTA, CDR2 FQGNSA. The CDR3 sequence is CASSWDIYSNQPQHF. In DNA, the CDR3 is TGTGCCAGCAGCTGGGACATCTATAGCAATCAGCCCCAGCATTTT.

The chain has TRBV14 and TRBJ1-4; 7 bases are shared with TRBD1. This CDR3 comprises 15 residues. Trimming removed 5 bases from V and 8 bases from J; junction bases left unmatched: 11. Germline assignment: CDR1 SGHDN and CDR2 FVKESK. CDR3: CASSTLTGIKEKLFF. As DNA, the CDR3 is TGTGCCAGCAGCACCTTGACAGGGATTAAGGAAAAACTGTTTTTT.

This sequence joins TRBV28 and TRBJ1-5; D is perhaps TRBD1 (6 bases). This CDR3 is built from 15 residues. Germline loops: CDR1 MDHEN, CDR2 SYDVKM. V lost 6 bases and J lost 3, with 15 bases in between. The CDR3 protein is CASSRFSGDNQPQHF. The CDR3 DNA sequence: TGTGCCAGCAGCCGATTCTCAGGGGACAATCAGCCCCAGCATTTT.

CDR3 residues: CASSVDWTGVTYGYTF. The DNA for the CDR3 is TGTGCCAGCAGCGTAGACTGGACAGGGGTTACCTATGGCTACACCTTC. V usage is TRBV9 and J usage is TRBJ1-2, with 9 bases identical to TRBD1. In germline, CDR1 is SGDLS, CDR2 YYNGEE. The CDR3 has 16 amino acids. The V and J ends lost 0 bases and 4 bases, in that order; junction bases with no gene match: 7.

The rearrangement links TRBV12-3 or TRBV12-4 to TRBJ1-5, with no clear D. There are 13 residues in the CDR3. Between the trimmed V and J ends, which lost 4 bases and 5 bases, there was a span of 9 bases. CDR3 DNA sequence: TGTGCCAGCAGTTCAGGAGGTCATCAGCCCCAGCATTTT. Translation gives CASSSGGHQPQHF.

A few counts support this clone. The gene calls are TRBV7-9 and TRBJ2-4, with no clear D. The length of the CDR3 is 15 residues. The V end lost 4 bases, the J end lost 0 bases, and 10 bases lay between the germline ends. The germline V gene has CDR1 SEHNR and CDR2 FQNEAQ (reference sequence). As DNA, the CDR3 is TGTGCCAGCAGCTCAGCGACTTTAGCCAAAAACATTCAGTACTTC. Residues: CASSSATLAKNIQYF.

V and J are TRBV7-9 and TRBJ1-4; 7 bases agree with TRBD1. CDR3 length: 15 residues. Per the germline V gene, CDR1 is SEHNR and CDR2 is FQNEAQ (reference sequence). J lost 4 bases, V lost 5 bases, and 7 bases had no gene match. For the CDR3, the DNA is TGTGCCAGCAGCCACTGGGACAGAGATAATGAAAAACTGTTTTTT. Encoded protein: CASSHWDRDNEKLFF.

The count of this clone is one. This sequence joins TRBV13 and TRBJ2-7; 10 bases match TRBD2. V was clipped by 4 bases and J by 5 bases; unmatched bases: 8. Germline V gene data show CDR1 as PRHDT and CDR2 as FYEKMQ (reference sequence). The CDR3 extends over 15 amino acids. CDR3 coding DNA: TGTGCCAGCAGCTCTCGACTAGCGGGTCTGAACGAGCAGTACTTC. Its translation: CASSSRLAGLNEQYF.

This chain uses TRBV5-1 with TRBJ2-1; D gene unclear. Per germline, CDR1 SGHRS and CDR2 YFSETQ. The CDR3 extends over 15 amino acids. V lost 0 bases and J 4 bases, leaving 11 bases between the germline ends. The CDR3 sequence is CASSLAPAGYNEQFF. The CDR3 DNA is TGCGCCAGCAGCTTGGCCCCGGCAGGATACAATGAGCAGTTCTTC.

V and J are TRBV6-5 and TRBJ2-7; TRBD1 is a possible D gene (5 bases). CDR3 length equals 15 residues. The V gene's germline CDR1 is MNHEY and CDR2 SVGAGI. The V end was cut by 2 bases, the J end by 6 bases, with 17 bases between. For the CDR3, the DNA is TGTGCCAGCAGTTACAATCCAGGGCCCTCGGGCGAGCAGTACTTC. It yields the protein CASSYNPGPSGEQYF.

The rearrangement uses TRBV7-2 and TRBJ2-6, with D possibly being TRBD2 (6 bases). This CDR3 contains 15 residues. Germline V lookup: CDR1 SGHTA, CDR2 FQGNSA. Trimming removed 5 bases at V and 3 bases at J, with 11 bases between. The CDR3: CASSQGGVGANVLTF. DNA of the CDR3: TGTGCCAGCAGCCAAGGAGGGGTTGGGGCCAACGTCCTGACTTTC.

V and J are TRBV18 and TRBJ1-5; D might be TRBD1 (5 bases). Trimming pared 0 bases from V and 4 bases from J, leaving 10 bases between. The V gene's germline CDR1 is KGHSH and CDR2 LQKENI. The CDR3 extends over 15 amino acids. For the CDR3, the DNA is TGTGCCAGCTCACCACCTCCGGGGGGGAATCAGCCCCAGCATTTT. As protein: CASSPPPGGNQPQHF.

This clone was seen ten or more times. CDR3: CASSFASRGTKNYEQYF. Here the CDR3 DNA reads TGTGCCAGCAGCTTTGCAAGCCGAGGCACGAAGAACTACGAGCAGTACTTC. The chain links TRBV7-6 to TRBJ2-7; D is unresolved. V was trimmed by 3 bases and J by 3 bases, leaving 21 bases between them. The CDR3 has 17 amino acids. Germline-derived CDR1 and CDR2 are SGHVS and FNYEAQ.

CDR3 sequence reads: CASSYFGGRGYNEQFF. CDR3 DNA sequence: TGTGCCAGCAGTTATTTTGGTGGGAGGGGTTACAATGAGCAGTTCTTC. The chain couples TRBV6-6 to TRBJ2-1, with 7 nucleotides matching TRBD2. Germline V lookup: CDR1 MNHNY, CDR2 SVGAGI (reference sequence). The V and J ends lost 3 bases and 4 bases, in that order; junction bases with no gene match: 9. CDR3 length equals 16 residues.

The rearrangement links TRBV3-1 (or the pseudogene TRBV3-2) to TRBJ2-7; TRBD2 matches at 8 bases. With 1 base clipped from V and 6 bases from J, the junction kept 8 bases outside the gene matches. Germline CDR1 reads LGHDT; CDR2 reads YNNKEL (reference sequence). The CDR3 loop spans 15 amino acids. In DNA, the CDR3 is TGTGCCAGCAGCCAAGGTAACGGGAGGGCCCCCGAGCAGTACTTC. Translated: CASSQGNGRAPEQYF.

The chain carries TRBV21-1 and TRBJ1-2. TRBV21-1 is a pseudogene. This CDR3 region has 15 residues. In nucleotides, the CDR3 is TGTGCCAGCAGCAAACTGGTCGGGGGTTTGGATGGCTACACCTTC. This encodes CASSKLVGGLDGYTF.

This chain uses TRBV18 with TRBJ1-4; the D gene is possibly TRBD1 (5 bases). Germline-derived CDR1 and CDR2 are KGHSH and LQKENI. The CDR3 is 15 residues long. V was shortened by 6 bases and J by 5 bases, with 16 bases between the two germline ends. The CDR3 is CASSFATPGNEKLFF. CDR3 in DNA: TGTGCCAGCTCCTTTGCGACCCCAGGGAATGAAAAACTGTTTTTT.

This rearrangement joins TRBV30 to TRBJ1-2; the D is unclear. The germline CDR1 and CDR2 sequences are GTSNPN and SVGIG (reference sequence). This CDR3 contains 13 residues. For the CDR3, the DNA is TGTGGCCTGGAGGACCGTGGAGACTATGGCTACACCTTC. Protein sequence: CGLEDRGDYGYTF.

This chain connects TRBV13 to TRBJ2-1; D gene ambiguous. V lost 4 bases and J 10 bases, leaving 11 bases between the germline ends. Germline V gives CDR1 PRHDT, CDR2 FYEKMQ (reference sequence). This CDR3 contains 12 residues. The CDR3 DNA reads TGTGCCAGCAGCTCCCGGAGAAAGGAGCAGTTCTTC. Translated, it gives CASSSRRKEQFF.

The chain links TRBV30 to TRBJ1-2, with a weak D call TRBD1 (5 bases). The V end lost 2 bases, the J end lost 0 bases, and 10 bases lay between the germline ends. CDR3 length: 14 residues. Germline V gene sequence: CDR1 GTSNPN, CDR2 SVGIG (reference sequence). CDR3 region: CAWSRRDPNYGYTF. CDR3 sequence (DNA): TGTGCCTGGAGTCGGAGGGACCCTAACTATGGCTACACCTTC.

The chain recombines TRBV6-5 with TRBJ1-1; no reliable D call. CDR1 is MNHEY and CDR2 is SVGAGI in the germline V gene. The V end lost 6 bases, the J end lost 6 bases, and 8 bases lay between the germline ends. The CDR3 runs 11 residues. The chain's CDR3 is CASSSTAEAFF. The CDR3 bases are TGTGCCAGCAGCTCTACAGCTGAAGCTTTCTTT.

The chain recombines TRBV7-5 with TRBJ2-7; TRBD2, the table's D call, was not compared with the DNA. TRBV7-5 represents a pseudogene. The CDR3 loop spans 14 amino acids. In nucleotides, the CDR3 is TGTGCCAGAAGCTTCTACGGGGTAGATTACGAGCAGTACTTC. As protein: CARSFYGVDYEQYF.

The CDR3 here is CASTYTGVRANGYTF. CDR3 in DNA: TGTGCCAGCACCTATACAGGGGTTAGGGCGAATGGCTACACCTTC. V usage is TRBV28 and J usage is TRBJ1-2; 7 nucleotides align to TRBD1. The CDR3 extends over 15 amino acids. V gave up 7 bases and J gave up 6 bases; unmatched junction bases: 14. From germline, CDR1 is MDHEN and CDR2 SYDVKM.

This chain connects TRBV7-2 to TRBJ1-3, with unresolved D. Looked up from germline, CDR1 is SGHTA and CDR2 is FQGNSA. Trimming removed 2 bases at V and 1 base at J, with 15 bases between. The CDR3 spans 17 residues. CDR3 loop: CASSLKFAGYSGNTIYF. DNA of the CDR3: TGTGCCAGCAGCTTAAAGTTTGCGGGTTATTCTGGAAACACCATATATTTT.

This chain uses TRBV6-6 with TRBJ1-2; 7 bases line up with TRBD1. Germline V CDR1 and CDR2: MNHNY, SVGAGI (reference sequence). With 2 bases clipped from V and 3 bases from J, the junction kept 3 bases outside the gene matches. The CDR3 loop spans 14 amino acids. CDR3 nucleotide sequence: TGTGCCAGCAGTTACCGGGACAGTGACTATGGCTACACCTTC. It is translated as CASSYRDSDYGYTF.